Reported below is one T cell receptor (beta chain). The authors' processing: Nucleated cell number was recorded as an estimate derived from reference gene primer amplification. Some clones are missing from TCRdb's copy, which holds only in-frame ones; the method was immunoSEQ multiplex PCR. The DNA gave D and trimming, while V, J and clone size come from that table. This table has roughly 100,000 clones, over 70% appearing once. This sample stems from a study of blood T cell repertoires in COVID-19. Study-wide background: Acute and convalescent COVID-19 samples came from the United States, Italy and Spain.

Germline V gene data show CDR1 as SGHRS and CDR2 as YFSETQ. Trimming at V came to 4 bases and at J to 2 bases, leaving 9 bases not matched to a gene. This CDR3 comprises 16 residues. J is TRBJ2-5 and V is TRBV5-1, with 9 bases matching TRBD1. The sequenced material came from peripheral blood. The receptor was isolated from an elderly man with acute or convalescent COVID-19. The CDR3 protein is CASSRTGTGLQETQYF. In nucleotides, the CDR3 is TGCGCCAGCAGCAGAACCGGGACAGGGTTACAAGAGACCCAGTACTTC.